What follows is one T cell receptor (beta chain) and its context. Its antigen is unknown. The source of the sample is a study of cytomegalovirus exposure and HLA in healthy donors. Study results and caveats: The study flagged fewer than 200 TCR beta chains as cytomegalovirus-associated.

60 Vbeta and 13 Jbeta primers were used in PCR. Original methodology: Unique TCR beta chains totaled roughly 79 million in a later count, with around 11 million of them shared. Sequencing was performed with immunoSEQ multiplex PCR; in TCRdb, only in-frame clones are kept and a portion is missing. Clone size and V and J calls were adopted from that table, with D and trimming inferred from the DNA. The sample table sets out approximately 79,000 clones. Sequenced sample: PBMCs. This TCR derives from a man aged 35-49 years in good health and CMV-seronegative.

This chain's CDR3 is CASSVTSGTYSYEQYF. As DNA, the CDR3 is TGTGCCAGCAGCGTCACTAGCGGGACCTACTCCTACGAGCAGTACTTC. V and J are TRBV7-2 and TRBJ2-7; 10 bases line up with TRBD2. V lost 5 bases to trimming and J lost 0 bases; unmatched junction nucleotides: 7. Per germline, CDR1 SGHTA and CDR2 FQGNSA. The CDR3 runs to 16 residues.